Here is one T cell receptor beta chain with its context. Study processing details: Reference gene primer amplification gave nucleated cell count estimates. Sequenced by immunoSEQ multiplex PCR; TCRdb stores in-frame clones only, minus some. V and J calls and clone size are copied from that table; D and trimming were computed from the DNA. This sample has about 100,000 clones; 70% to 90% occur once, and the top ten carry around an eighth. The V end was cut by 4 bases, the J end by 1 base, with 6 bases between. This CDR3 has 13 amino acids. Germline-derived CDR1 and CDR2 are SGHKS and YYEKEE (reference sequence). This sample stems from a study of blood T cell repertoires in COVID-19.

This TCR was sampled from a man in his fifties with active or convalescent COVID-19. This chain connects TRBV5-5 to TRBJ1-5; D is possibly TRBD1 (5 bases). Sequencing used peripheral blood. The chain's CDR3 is CASSQGSNQPQHF. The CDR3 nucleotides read TGTGCCAGCAGCCAGGGCAGCAATCAGCCCCAGCATTTT.